One and the same sample provided the 8 T cell receptor beta chains below, sequenced in a study of T cell responses to AZD1222 COVID-19 vaccine (dated by TCRdb to 2020 to 2023). The library was made by the immunoSEQ multiplex PCR assay. TCRdb obtained this table from immuneACCESS and retained in-frame rearrangements with V and J assigned. These tables miss some clones; where compared with another copy, unresolved V genes account for less than half of the shortfall, and the remainder is unexplained. Present in this sample are roughly 140,000 clones, approximately 92% of which were seen just once. The leading ten clones occupy roughly 3.3% of the sample. The meaning of the sample's time point label: about 28 days (+/-7) after the second vaccine dose. The material was peripheral blood, obtained 28 days after the second AZD1222 dose. All receptors derive from an adult who received the AZD1222 COVID-19 vaccine.

The chain's CDR3 is CATSMRAGELFF. In DNA form, the CDR3 reads TGTGCCACCAGCATGAGGGCAGGGGAGCTGTTTTTT. The chain carries TRBV15 and TRBJ2-2, with D perhaps matching TRBD2 (5 bases). Germline CDR1 LNHNV, CDR2 YYDKDF (reference sequence). This CDR3 contains 12 residues. With 4 bases removed from V and 8 bases from J, the gap between germline ends came to 8 bases.

The rearrangement links TRBV28 to TRBJ2-7; D is uncertain. V lost 6 bases to trimming and J lost 5 bases, with 20 bases between them. Germline CDR1 MDHEN, CDR2 SYDVKM. This CDR3 region has 15 residues. CDR3 sequence reads: CASSVESLPSHEQYF. In DNA form, the CDR3 reads TGTGCCAGCAGCGTTGAGTCCCTCCCGTCCCACGAGCAGTACTTC.

The CDR3, as DNA: TGTGCCTGGAGTGCCGGGAGGGGAAGCTCCTACGAGCAGTACTTC. As protein: CAWSAGRGSSYEQYF. The chain has TRBV30 and TRBJ2-7; TRBD2 aligns across 8 bases. Germline V gives CDR1 GTSNPN, CDR2 SVGIG (reference sequence). The junction had 5 bases not matched to a gene; V was cut back by 1 base and J by 0 bases. The CDR3 extends over 15 amino acids.

The rearrangement uses TRBV18 and TRBJ1-5; D is unresolved. With 6 bases removed from V and 3 bases from J, the gap between germline ends came to 9 bases. In germline, CDR1 is KGHSH, CDR2 LQKENI. The length of the CDR3 is 13 residues. CDR3 in amino acids: CASSDGTNQPQHF. Written as DNA, the CDR3 is TGTGCCAGCTCGGACGGAACCAATCAGCCCCAGCATTTT.

This clone was observed a few times. V and J are TRBV7-9 and TRBJ2-7; D is uncertain. The CDR3 loop spans 15 amino acids. Looked up from germline, CDR1 is SEHNR and CDR2 is FQNEAQ (reference sequence). V lost 3 bases, J lost 4 bases, and 16 bases lay in between. This CDR3 is CASSFGPIKIYEQYF. In DNA form, the CDR3 reads TGTGCCAGCAGCTTCGGACCCATAAAAATATACGAGCAGTACTTC.

The rearrangement uses TRBV7-2 and TRBJ2-7, with TRBD1 matching 7 bases. The germline V gene has CDR1 SGHTA and CDR2 FQGNSA. Trimming took 1 base from V and 6 from J; bases not matched to a gene: 9. The CDR3 spans 15 residues. The CDR3 DNA reads TGTGCCAGCAGCTTAGTGGTGGGGACAGCCTCCGAGCAGTACTTC. This translates into CASSLVVGTASEQYF.

V gene TRBV11-2 combines with J gene TRBJ1-1; unclear D gene. The CDR3 extends over 17 amino acids. The V gene's germline CDR1 is SGHAT and CDR2 FQNNGV. V was shortened by 0 bases and J by 0 bases, with 14 bases between the two germline ends. The CDR3 DNA sequence: TGTGCCAGCAGCTTAGATCGCGCGTCAGCCCTGAACACTGAAGCTTTCTTT. Its protein product is CASSLDRASALNTEAFF.

V usage is TRBV7-2 and J usage is TRBJ1-1; the D gene is possibly TRBD1 (5 bases). The CDR3 extends over 14 amino acids. V lost 0 bases and J lost 6, with 11 bases in between. The germline CDR1 and CDR2 sequences are SGHTA and FQGNSA. The DNA for the CDR3 is TGTGCCAGCAGCTTAGCGGGGGTGGGAGCTGAAGCTTTCTTT. Protein sequence: CASSLAGVGAEAFF. Together with reference TRBV7-2 and TRBJ1-1, the CDR3 gives the full variable domain: GAGVSQSPSNKVTEKGKDVELRCDPISGHTALYWYRQSLGQGLEFLIYFQGNSAPDKSGLPSDRFSAERTGGSVSTLTIQRTQQEDSAVYLCASSLAGVGAEAFFGQGTRLTVV.